A single sample gave rise to the 24 T cell receptor beta chains below, sequenced in a study of shared clonotypes between healthy human individuals. Assay: immunoSEQ multiplex PCR; the TCRdb copy retains only in-frame clones and omits some. The data contain about 2.3 million clones, approximately 95% of them singletons. The sample consisted of naive CD4+ T cells from PBMCs. The sample's subset: CD45RA+ positively selected. These receptors were collected from a man in his late teens or twenties in good health. Some clones in this sample may be carry-over from other donors' samples.

J is TRBJ1-4 and V is TRBV30, with TRBD1 matching over 10 bases. Per the germline V gene, CDR1 is GTSNPN and CDR2 is SVGIG (reference sequence). V was pared by 1 base and J by 9 bases, with 2 bases of the junction left unmatched. CDR3 length: 13 amino acids. For the CDR3, the DNA is TGTGCCTGGAGTGGGGGACAGGGGCAAAAACTGTTTTTT. Its translation is CAWSGGQGQKLFF.

The chain has TRBV28 and TRBJ2-3, with D perhaps TRBD2 (5 bases). Germline lookup yields CDR1 MDHEN and CDR2 SYDVKM. The CDR3 runs to 15 residues. V dropped 6 bases and J dropped 4 bases, with 17 bases sitting between them. The CDR3 sequence is CASSPSGAASDTQYF. The CDR3 nucleotides read TGTGCCAGCAGCCCCTCCGGAGCGGCTTCAGATACGCAGTATTTT.

The chain has TRBV7-9 and TRBJ2-1; D tentatively fits TRBD1 or TRBD2 (7 bases each). CDR1 SEHNR and CDR2 FQNEAQ come from the germline V gene (reference sequence). Trimming removed 2 bases at V and 8 bases at J, with 16 bases between. This CDR3 spans 15 amino acids. CDR3 region: CASSLLTGRVDEQFF. DNA for the CDR3: TGTGCCAGCAGCTTATTGACAGGGAGGGTAGATGAGCAGTTCTTC. Full variable domain (rest looked up from reference TRBV7-9 and TRBJ2-1): DTGVSQNPRHKITKRGQNVTFRCDPISEHNRLYWYRQTLGQGPEFLTYFQNEAQLEKSRLLSDRFSAERPKGSFSTLEIQRTEQGDSAMYLCASSLLTGRVDEQFFGPGTRLTVL.

This chain's CDR3 is CASTLGPDATLHEQYF. The CDR3 DNA follows: TGTGCCAGCACCCTGGGGCCGGACGCAACCCTCCACGAGCAGTACTTC. The genes are TRBV27 and TRBJ2-7; TRBD1 is a possible D gene (5 bases). There are 16 residues in the CDR3. CDR1 and CDR2 from the germline V gene are MNHEY and SMNVEV (reference sequence). The ends were cut back, 7 bases at V and 5 bases at J, with 24 bases in the middle.

The rearrangement uses TRBV6-5 and TRBJ1-1; D is perhaps TRBD1 (6 bases). CDR1 is MNHEY and CDR2 is SVGAGI in the germline V gene. The CDR3 sequence is 13 residues long. The V end lost 7 bases, the J end lost 1 base, and 10 bases lay between the germline ends. The CDR3 loop is CASNDRRNTEAFF. In nucleotides, the CDR3 is TGTGCCAGCAATGACAGGCGGAACACTGAAGCTTTCTTT.

The V and J genes are TRBV29-1 and TRBJ2-1; D is possibly TRBD2 (5 bases). Germline values: CDR1 SQVTM, CDR2 ANQGSEA. The length of the CDR3 is 17 residues. Trimming pared 0 bases from V and 10 bases from J, leaving 25 bases between. CDR3 bases: TGCAGCGTTGAAGATGTTGGATTTTTCGGCGGGCGTGGGGAGCAGTTCTTC. This encodes CSVEDVGFFGGRGEQFF.

The V gene is TRBV28, the J gene TRBJ1-5, with 7 nucleotides matching TRBD1. CDR1 and CDR2 from the germline V gene are MDHEN and SYDVKM. The CDR3 contains 15 residues. V lost 8 bases, J lost 3 bases, and 10 bases stayed unmatched. This CDR3 reads CASGDPGTVNQPQHF. The CDR3 DNA follows: TGTGCCAGCGGAGACCCCGGGACAGTCAATCAGCCCCAGCATTTT.

The genes are TRBV2 and TRBJ1-5, with D possibly TRBD1 on 5 matching bases. Germline CDR1 reads SNHLY; CDR2 reads FYNNEI. Trimming stripped 3 bases from V and 6 bases from J, with 12 bases between. The CDR3 is made up of 14 amino acids. The CDR3 sequence is CASSERAGSQPQHF. CDR3 in DNA: TGTGCCAGCAGTGAGAGGGCAGGGAGTCAGCCCCAGCATTTT.

This chain joins TRBV10-2 and TRBJ1-2; no clear D. The V gene lost 6 bases and the J gene lost 3 bases, with 11 bases spanning the gap. Germline assignment: CDR1 WSHSY and CDR2 SAAADI. The CDR3 spans 13 residues. The CDR3 DNA reads TGCGCCAGCAGGCGGGGAACGGACTATGGCTACACCTTC. It specifies CASRRGTDYGYTF.

This chain uses TRBV18 with TRBJ1-2; TRBD1 matches at 7 bases. The length of the CDR3 is 13 residues. J was trimmed by 8 bases and V by 2 bases; bases with no gene match: 5. Germline CDR1 KGHSH, CDR2 LQKENI. The CDR3 nucleotides read TGTGCCAGCTCACCAGACAGGGTATCGGGCTACACCTTC. It encodes CASSPDRVSGYTF. The variable domain in full, completed from reference TRBV18 and TRBJ1-2, reads NAGVMQNPRHLVRRRGQEARLRCSPMKGHSHVYWYRQLPEEGLKFMVYLQKENIIDESGMPKERFSAEFPKEGPSILRIQQVVRGDSAAYFCASSPDRVSGYTFGSGTRLTVV.

V and J are TRBV7-2 and TRBJ1-1; D is ambiguous. The germline V gene has CDR1 SGHTA and CDR2 FQGNSA. V gave up 3 bases and J gave up 7 bases, with 9 bases separating them. This CDR3 has 12 amino acids. The CDR3 nucleotides are TGTGCCAGCAGCTTTTTTGGCGTTGAAGCTTTCTTT. Protein product: CASSFFGVEAFF. The variable domain in full, completed from reference TRBV7-2 and TRBJ1-1, reads GAGVSQSPSNKVTEKGKDVELRCDPISGHTALYWYRQSLGQGLEFLIYFQGNSAPDKSGLPSDRFSAERTGGSVSTLTIQRTQQEDSAVYLCASSFFGVEAFFGQGTRLTVV.

The chain couples TRBV28 to TRBJ1-6, with 11 bases aligning to TRBD1. Germline V lookup: CDR1 MDHEN, CDR2 SYDVKM. Trimming cost V 5 bases and J 8 bases; bases outside gene matches: 5. CDR3 length equals 15 residues. In nucleotides, the CDR3 is TGTGCCAGCAGTGGGGACAGGGGGGCTTATTCACCCCTCCACTTT. Translating gives CASSGDRGAYSPLHF. Looking up the rest from reference TRBV28 and TRBJ1-6 gives the full variable domain: DVKVTQSSRYLVKRTGEKVFLECVQDMDHENMFWYRQDPGLGLRLIYFSYDVKMKEKGDIPEGYSVSREKKERFSLILESASTNQTSMYLCASSGDRGAYSPLHFGNGTRLTVT.

This sequence joins TRBV28 and TRBJ1-2; the match to TRBD1 covers 7 bases. J was trimmed by 6 bases and V by 2 bases; bases with no gene match: 3. The germline V gene has CDR1 MDHEN and CDR2 SYDVKM. The CDR3 has 13 residues. In DNA, the CDR3 is TGTGCCAGCAGTTTAAATACAGGGGATGGCTACACCTTC. Encoded protein: CASSLNTGDGYTF.

This clone came up once. This chain uses TRBV4-3 with TRBJ2-7; tentative D call: TRBD2 (5 bases). The V gene lost 4 bases and the J gene lost 0 bases, with 13 bases spanning the gap. The CDR3 sequence is 15 residues long. Germline V gene lookup returns CDR1 LGHNA and CDR2 YSLEER. The chain's CDR3 is CASSRTGSNSYEQYF. For the CDR3, the DNA is TGCGCCAGCAGCCGGACTGGATCGAACTCCTACGAGCAGTACTTC.

The gene calls are TRBV7-8 and TRBJ1-3, with D possibly matching TRBD1 (5 bases). V gave up 5 bases and J gave up 0 bases, with 11 bases separating them. Germline lookup yields CDR1 SGHVS and CDR2 FQNEAQ. The CDR3 runs 15 residues. CDR3 loop: CASSIGTDSGNTIYF. The CDR3 DNA follows: TGTGCCAGCAGCATAGGGACGGACTCTGGAAACACCATATATTTT.

V and J are TRBV21-1 and TRBJ2-7; the table gives TRBD1 as D, unverified against the DNA. TRBV21-1 represents a pseudogene. This CDR3 has 18 residues. The CDR3 nucleotides are TGTGCCAGCAGCCATCACGGAGGGACAGGGTACCAGAACTACGAGCAGTACTTC. It is translated as CASSHHGGTGYQNYEQYF.

The chain carries TRBV6-1 and TRBJ1-3; a possible D gene is TRBD1 (6 bases). Trimming removed 2 bases at V and 0 bases at J, with 11 bases between. The CDR3 covers 16 residues. Germline values: CDR1 MNHNS, CDR2 SASEGT. For the CDR3, the DNA is TGTGCCAGCAGTGAATATGGGACAAGCTCTGGAAACACCATATATTTT. This encodes CASSEYGTSSGNTIYF.

The V gene is TRBV5-1, the J gene TRBJ2-2; 8 nucleotides match TRBD2. This CDR3 comprises 16 residues. Trimming cost V 4 bases and J 2 bases; bases outside gene matches: 7. CDR1 SGHRS and CDR2 YFSETQ come from the germline V gene. CDR3 protein: CASSAGTSGNTGELFF. CDR3 in DNA: TGCGCCAGCAGCGCCGGCACTAGCGGAAACACCGGGGAGCTGTTTTTT.

The gene calls are TRBV19 and TRBJ1-1; possibly TRBD1 for D (6 bases). The CDR3 spans 13 residues. Germline V gives CDR1 LNHDA, CDR2 SQIVND (reference sequence). Deletions cut 7 bases from V and 5 bases from J, with 14 bases between. The CDR3 DNA is TGTGCCAGTAACAACAGGGATGGTACTGAAGCTTTCTTT. This codes for CASNNRDGTEAFF.

This clone appeared once. Here the CDR3 DNA reads TGTGCCAGTACGCACAGGGGCTATGGCTACACCTTC. It yields the protein CASTHRGYGYTF. This rearrangement joins TRBV19 to TRBJ1-2; 7 bases are shared with TRBD1. This CDR3 contains 12 residues. V shed 7 bases, J shed 4 bases, and the junction held 3 bases outside the gene matches. Looked up from germline, CDR1 is LNHDA and CDR2 is SQIVND (reference sequence).

The V and J genes are TRBV5-6 and TRBJ1-2; possibly TRBD1 for D (5 bases). Germline V gene data show CDR1 as SGHDT and CDR2 as YYEEEE. The CDR3 contains 16 residues. V was clipped by 0 bases and J by 5 bases, with 17 bases between them. DNA of the CDR3: TGTGCCAGCAGCTTGGAGACCTCGACAGCCAATTATGGCTACACCTTC. Translated, it gives CASSLETSTANYGYTF. Combining the CDR3 with reference TRBV5-6 and TRBJ1-2 gives the whole variable domain DAGVTQSPTHLIKTRGQQVTLRCSPKSGHDTVSWYQQALGQGPQFIFQYYEEEERQRGNFPDRFSGHQFPNYSSELNVNALLLGDSALYLCASSLETSTANYGYTFGSGTRLTVV.

The J gene is TRBJ1-4, the V gene TRBV11-2; no definite D call. V was shortened by 1 base and J by 8 bases, with 11 bases between the two germline ends. This CDR3 is 14 amino acids long. CDR1 and CDR2 (germline): SGHAT, FQNNGV. The CDR3 coding sequence is TGTGCCAGCAGCTTAGGGGGTACCGGCGAAAAACTGTTTTTT. The encoded protein is CASSLGGTGEKLFF.

V is TRBV2 and J is TRBJ2-7, with TRBD2 identical over 9 bases. The length of the CDR3 is 16 residues. Germline CDR1 reads SNHLY; CDR2 reads FYNNEI. Trimming at V came to 6 bases and at J to 0 bases, leaving 9 bases not matched to a gene. CDR3 amino acids: CASSLLAGPLSYEQYF. DNA of the CDR3: TGTGCCAGCAGCCTTCTAGCGGGACCGCTCTCCTACGAGCAGTACTTC. Based on the CDR3 plus reference TRBV2 and TRBJ2-7, the full variable domain is EPEVTQTPSHQVTQMGQEVILRCVPISNHLYFYWYRQILGQKVEFLVSFYNNEISEKSEIFDDQFSVERPDGSNFTLKIRSTKLEDSAMYFCASSLLAGPLSYEQYFGPGTRLTVT.

This chain links TRBV21-1 with TRBJ1-4; the D segment call TRBD1 is taken from the table without a DNA check. TRBV21-1 is annotated as a pseudogene. This CDR3 spans 14 amino acids. The CDR3 DNA reads TGTGCCAGCAGCTTGACAGGGCCTAATGAAAAACTGTTTTTT. Its translation is CASSLTGPNEKLFF.